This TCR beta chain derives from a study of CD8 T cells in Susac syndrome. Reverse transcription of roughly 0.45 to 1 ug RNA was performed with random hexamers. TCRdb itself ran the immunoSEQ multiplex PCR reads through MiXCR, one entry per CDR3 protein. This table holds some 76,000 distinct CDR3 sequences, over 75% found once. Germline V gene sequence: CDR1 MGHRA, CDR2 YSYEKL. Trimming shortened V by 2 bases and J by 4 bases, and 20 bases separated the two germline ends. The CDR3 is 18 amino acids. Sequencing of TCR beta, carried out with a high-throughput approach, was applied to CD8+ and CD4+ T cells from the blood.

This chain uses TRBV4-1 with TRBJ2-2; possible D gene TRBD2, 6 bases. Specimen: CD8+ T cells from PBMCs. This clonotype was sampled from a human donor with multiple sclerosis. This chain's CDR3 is CASSQQSLGGLPTGELFF. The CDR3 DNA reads TGCGCCAGCAGCCAACAGTCCCTCGGAGGGCTGCCCACCGGGGAGCTGTTTTTT.